This T cell receptor (beta chain) appears in the sequencing data of a study of vaccination effects on CD4 cells after COVID-19. The CDR3 sequence is 17 residues long. Trimming left V 4 bases short and J 5 bases short, with 24 bases between. Per germline, CDR1 SGHTA and CDR2 FQGNSA. As regards this clone: The antigen is undetermined.

Assay used: immunoSEQ multiplex PCR; TCRdb lists only in-frame clones, some missing. The profile covers tens of thousands of clones, with around 80% appearing a single time and 5% to 5.5% taken by the ten largest. An approximately nine-day culture period preceded the isolation of CD4+ T cells. According to PCR results, the person was infected with SARS-CoV-2 between March and December 2020. It was two doses of either the BNT162b2 or mRNA-1273 vaccine that participants received. The sequencing used CD4+ T cells from PBMCs cultured without peptide, collected after COVID-19 vaccination. The V and J genes are TRBV7-2 and TRBJ2-7, with a weak D call TRBD1 (6 bases). The clonotype comes from a human donor who had a prior SARS-CoV-2 infection. The CDR3 here is CASSSLVTRGGNDEQYF. CDR3 nucleotide sequence: TGTGCCAGCAGCTCCCTTGTAACCAGGGGTGGTAACGACGAGCAGTACTTC.